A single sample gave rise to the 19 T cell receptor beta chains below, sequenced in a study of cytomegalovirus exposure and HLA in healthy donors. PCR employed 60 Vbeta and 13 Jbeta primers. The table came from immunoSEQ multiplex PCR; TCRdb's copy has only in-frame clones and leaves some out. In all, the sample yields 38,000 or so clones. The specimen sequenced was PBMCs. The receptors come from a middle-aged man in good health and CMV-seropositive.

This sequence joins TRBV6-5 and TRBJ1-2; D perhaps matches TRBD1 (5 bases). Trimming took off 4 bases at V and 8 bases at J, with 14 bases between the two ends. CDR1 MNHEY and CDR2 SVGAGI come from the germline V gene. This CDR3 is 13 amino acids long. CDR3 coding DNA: TGTGCCAGCAGTTCCTGGGGCCTCCAGGGCTACACCTTC. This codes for CASSSWGLQGYTF.

The CDR3 here is CASSKDRGAYTEAFF. CDR3 DNA sequence: TGTGCCAGCAGTAAGGACAGGGGGGCATACACTGAAGCTTTCTTT. J is TRBJ1-1 and V is TRBV6-1; 10 bases match TRBD1. With V trimmed by 5 bases and J by 3 bases, 6 bases remained unmatched. CDR1 is MNHNS, CDR2 SASEGT, per germline. The CDR3 runs 15 residues.

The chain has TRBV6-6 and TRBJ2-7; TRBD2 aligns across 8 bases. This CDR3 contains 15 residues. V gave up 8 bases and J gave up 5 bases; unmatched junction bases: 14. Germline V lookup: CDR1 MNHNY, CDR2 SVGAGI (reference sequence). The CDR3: CASVSRGEGNHEQYF. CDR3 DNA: TGTGCCAGCGTCTCGCGGGGGGAGGGGAACCACGAGCAGTACTTC.

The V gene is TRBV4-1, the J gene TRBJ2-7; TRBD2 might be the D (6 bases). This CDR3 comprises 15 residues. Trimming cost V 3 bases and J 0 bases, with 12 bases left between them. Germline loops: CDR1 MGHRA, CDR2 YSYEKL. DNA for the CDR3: TGCGCCAGCAGCCACGCCGGGGGAAGCTCCTACGAGCAGTACTTC. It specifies CASSHAGGSSYEQYF.

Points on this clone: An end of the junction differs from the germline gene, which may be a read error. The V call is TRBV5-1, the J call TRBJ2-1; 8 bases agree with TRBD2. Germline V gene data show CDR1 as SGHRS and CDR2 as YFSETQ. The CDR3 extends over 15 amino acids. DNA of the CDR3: TGCGCCAGCAGCTTGGATCGGGAGGGGGGAAATGGGCAGTTCTTC. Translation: CASSLDREGGNGQFF.

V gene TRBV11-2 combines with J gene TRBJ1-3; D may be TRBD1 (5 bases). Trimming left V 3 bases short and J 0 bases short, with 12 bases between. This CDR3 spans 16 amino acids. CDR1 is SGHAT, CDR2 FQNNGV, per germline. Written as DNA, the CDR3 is TGTGCCAGCAGCTTCCGGGACTCAACCTCTGGAAACACCATATATTTT. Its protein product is CASSFRDSTSGNTIYF.

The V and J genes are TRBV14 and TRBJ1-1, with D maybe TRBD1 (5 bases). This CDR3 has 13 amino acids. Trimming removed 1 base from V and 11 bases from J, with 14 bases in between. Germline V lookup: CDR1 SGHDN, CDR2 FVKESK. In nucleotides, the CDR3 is TGTGCCAGCAGCCAAGCTCGGGACTCTTGGGCTTTCTTT. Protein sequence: CASSQARDSWAFF.

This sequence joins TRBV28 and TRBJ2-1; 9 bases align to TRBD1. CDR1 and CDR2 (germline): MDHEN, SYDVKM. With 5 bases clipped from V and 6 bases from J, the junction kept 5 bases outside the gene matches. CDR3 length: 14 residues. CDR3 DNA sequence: TGTGCCAGCAGTACCGGGACAGGGATCAATGAGCAGTTCTTC. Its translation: CASSTGTGINEQFF. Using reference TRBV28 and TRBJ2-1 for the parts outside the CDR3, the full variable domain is DVKVTQSSRYLVKRTGEKVFLECVQDMDHENMFWYRQDPGLGLRLIYFSYDVKMKEKGDIPEGYSVSREKKERFSLILESASTNQTSMYLCASSTGTGINEQFFGPGTRLTVL.

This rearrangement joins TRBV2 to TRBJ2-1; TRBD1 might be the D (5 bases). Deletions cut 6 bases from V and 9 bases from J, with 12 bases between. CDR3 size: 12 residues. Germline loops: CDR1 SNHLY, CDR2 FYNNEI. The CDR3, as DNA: TGTGCCAGCAGCGCGACAGTGTTTGAGCAGTTCTTC. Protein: CASSATVFEQFF. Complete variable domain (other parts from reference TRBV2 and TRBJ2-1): EPEVTQTPSHQVTQMGQEVILRCVPISNHLYFYWYRQILGQKVEFLVSFYNNEISEKSEIFDDQFSVERPDGSNFTLKIRSTKLEDSAMYFCASSATVFEQFFGPGTRLTVL.

The CDR3 nucleotides are TGTGCCAGCAGTGAAGGAGGGCGGGAACAGCCCCAGCATTTT. This sequence encodes CASSEGGREQPQHF. The rearrangement joins TRBV6-1 to TRBJ1-5; D uncertain. V was clipped by 1 base and J by 7 bases, with 11 bases between them. CDR3 length equals 14 residues. Germline CDR1 reads MNHNS; CDR2 reads SASEGT.

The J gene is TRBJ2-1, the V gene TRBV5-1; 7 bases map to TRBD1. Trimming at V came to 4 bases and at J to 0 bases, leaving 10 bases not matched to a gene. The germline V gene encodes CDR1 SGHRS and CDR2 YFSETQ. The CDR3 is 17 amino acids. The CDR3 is CASSTSQTGSSYNEQFF. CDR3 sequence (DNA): TGCGCCAGCAGCACCTCCCAGACAGGGAGCTCCTACAATGAGCAGTTCTTC.

CDR3 sequence reads: CASSPGAVYNEQFF. The CDR3 DNA is TGTGCCAGCAGCCCGGGAGCAGTCTACAATGAGCAGTTCTTC. The chain uses TRBV6-5 and TRBJ2-1, with a weak D call TRBD2 (6 bases). CDR3 length: 14 amino acids. The germline gives CDR1 MNHEY, CDR2 SVGAGI. V dropped 6 bases and J dropped 3 bases, with 12 bases sitting between them.

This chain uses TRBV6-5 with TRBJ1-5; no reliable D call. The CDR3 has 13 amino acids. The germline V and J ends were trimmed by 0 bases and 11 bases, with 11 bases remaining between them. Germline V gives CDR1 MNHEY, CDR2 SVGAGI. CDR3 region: CASSYSSSFAQHF. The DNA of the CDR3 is TGTGCCAGCAGTTACTCGAGTAGCTTTGCCCAGCATTTT.

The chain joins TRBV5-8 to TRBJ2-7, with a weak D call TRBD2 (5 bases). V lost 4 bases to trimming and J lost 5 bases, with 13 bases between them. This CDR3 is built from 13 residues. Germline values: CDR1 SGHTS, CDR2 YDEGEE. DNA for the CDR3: TGTGCCAGCAGCCGGGCCCTGAGGGACGAGCAGTACTTC. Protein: CASSRALRDEQYF.

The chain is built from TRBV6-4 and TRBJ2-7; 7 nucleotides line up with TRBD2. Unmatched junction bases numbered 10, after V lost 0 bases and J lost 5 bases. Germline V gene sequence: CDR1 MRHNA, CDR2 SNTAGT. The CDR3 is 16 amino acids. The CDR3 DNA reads TGTGCCAGCAGTGACTCCCAGCAGCTGCTAGCGGACGAGCAGTACTTC. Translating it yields CASSDSQQLLADEQYF.

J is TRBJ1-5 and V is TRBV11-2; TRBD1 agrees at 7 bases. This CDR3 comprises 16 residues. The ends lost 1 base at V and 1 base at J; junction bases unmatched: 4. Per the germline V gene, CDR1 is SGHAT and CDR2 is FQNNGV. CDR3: CASSLVTGVSNQPQHF. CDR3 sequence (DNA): TGTGCCAGCAGCTTAGTAACAGGGGTCAGCAATCAGCCCCAGCATTTT.

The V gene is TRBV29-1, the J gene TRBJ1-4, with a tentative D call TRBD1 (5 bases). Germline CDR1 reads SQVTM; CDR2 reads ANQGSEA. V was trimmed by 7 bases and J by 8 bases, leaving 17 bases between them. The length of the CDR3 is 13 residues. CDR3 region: CSARHGGEEKLFF. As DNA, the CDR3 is TGCAGCGCCCGGCATGGGGGGGAGGAAAAACTGTTTTTT.

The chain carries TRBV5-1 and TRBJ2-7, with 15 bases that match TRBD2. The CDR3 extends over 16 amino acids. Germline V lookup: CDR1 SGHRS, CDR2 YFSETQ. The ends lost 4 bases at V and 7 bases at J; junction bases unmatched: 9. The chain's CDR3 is CASSPTGLAGGKEQYF. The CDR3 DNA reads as TGCGCCAGCAGCCCCACCGGACTAGCGGGAGGGAAGGAGCAGTACTTC.

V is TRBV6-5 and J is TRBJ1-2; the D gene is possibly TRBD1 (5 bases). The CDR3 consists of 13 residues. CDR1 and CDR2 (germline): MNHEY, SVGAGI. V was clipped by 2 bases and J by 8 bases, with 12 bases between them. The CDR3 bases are TGTGCCAGCAGTTACCTTCAGGGCGGAGGCTACACCTTC. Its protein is CASSYLQGGGYTF.